Shown below are 14 T cell receptor beta chains from a single sample sequenced in a study of PD-1 blockade in classical Hodgkin lymphoma. The data were produced by immunoSEQ multiplex PCR, yet TCRdb's version contains in-frame clones alone and is incomplete. This sample has 25,000 to 30,000 clones, with approximately 90% found just once. Time point defined: cycle 4 day 1 (C4D1), after 5 to 7 weeks of nivolumab. No patient escaped relapse after autologous stem cell transplantation, and brentuximab vedotin exposure varied. Purified CD4+ T cells were obtained from thawed PBMCs through magnetic negative selection. The source material was CD4+ T cells from blood, sampled before the fourth cycle of nivolumab. Source of these receptors: a human donor with classical Hodgkin lymphoma.

This chain joins TRBV9 and TRBJ2-2; 9 positions match TRBD2. CDR1 and CDR2 (germline): SGDLS, YYNGEE. The CDR3 consists of 17 residues. The trim removed 3 bases at V and 5 bases at J, leaving 11 bases unmatched. CDR3 loop: CASSAGLAGVRTGELFF. CDR3 DNA sequence: TGTGCCAGCAGCGCGGGACTAGCCGGAGTTAGGACCGGGGAGCTGTTTTTT.

The chain carries TRBV28 and TRBJ1-5; D is unresolved. Germline CDR1 and CDR2: MDHEN and SYDVKM. The ends were cut back, 3 bases at V and 6 bases at J, with 6 bases in the middle. The CDR3 runs to 12 residues. The CDR3 reads CASSLGVQPQHF. The CDR3 DNA reads as TGTGCCAGCAGTTTGGGCGTTCAGCCCCAGCATTTT. The full variable domain, completed using reference TRBV28 and TRBJ1-5, is DVKVTQSSRYLVKRTGEKVFLECVQDMDHENMFWYRQDPGLGLRLIYFSYDVKMKEKGDIPEGYSVSREKKERFSLILESASTNQTSMYLCASSLGVQPQHFGDGTRLSIL.

In DNA form, the CDR3 reads TGTGCCAGCAGCCTTTTGAAGACTCCCCAAGAGACCCAGTACTTC. The encoded protein is CASSLLKTPQETQYF. This chain uses TRBV14 with TRBJ2-5; D remains unclear. Germline V lookup: CDR1 SGHDN, CDR2 FVKESK. The CDR3 contains 15 residues. V dropped 4 bases and J dropped 1 base, with 13 bases sitting between them.

A single count supports this clone. This chain's CDR3 is CASSHQGSAKNIQYF. The CDR3 bases are TGTGCCAGCAGCCATCAGGGTTCGGCCAAAAACATTCAGTACTTC. The V call is TRBV14, the J call TRBJ2-4; a possible D gene is TRBD1 (5 bases). Germline CDR1 and CDR2: SGHDN and FVKESK. The CDR3 spans 15 residues. Deletions cut 3 bases from V and 1 base from J, with 10 bases between.

The chain uses TRBV5-1 and TRBJ1-1; D not certain. Germline CDR1 reads SGHRS; CDR2 reads YFSETQ. This CDR3 has 15 residues. The V gene lost 4 bases and the J gene lost 4 bases, with 17 bases spanning the gap. CDR3 in amino acids: CASSPLEGGVTEAFF. The CDR3 DNA reads TGCGCCAGCAGCCCCCTGGAGGGAGGAGTCACTGAAGCTTTCTTT.

This chain joins TRBV6-5 and TRBJ2-1; the match to TRBD2 covers 12 bases. J gave up 7 bases and V 4 bases, and 8 bases lay outside the gene matches. The CDR3 covers 16 residues. CDR1 and CDR2 (germline): MNHEY, SVGAGI. CDR3 sequence (DNA): TGTGCCAGCAGTTTACGGACTAGCGGGGAATATAATGAGCAGTTCTTC. Translating gives CASSLRTSGEYNEQFF.

This clone has a single count. J is TRBJ2-6 and V is TRBV18, with D unclear. CDR3 length equals 14 residues. Trimming took off 5 bases at V and 1 base at J, with 6 bases between the two ends. In germline, CDR1 is KGHSH, CDR2 LQKENI. The CDR3 region is CASSSRSGANVLTF. The DNA of the CDR3 is TGTGCCAGCTCAAGTCGTTCTGGGGCCAACGTCCTGACTTTC.

V gene TRBV10-1 combines with J gene TRBJ1-5; no firm D call. Germline CDR1 WNHNN, CDR2 SYGVQD (reference sequence). V lost 2 bases, J lost 9 bases, and 11 bases lay in between. The CDR3 contains 13 residues. The DNA for the CDR3 is TGCGCCAGCAGTGAGACTTCGGGTGTGCCCCAGCATTTT. Encoded protein: CASSETSGVPQHF.

CDR3: CASSFREYYEQYF. CDR3 sequence (DNA): TGTGCCAGCAGTTTCCGAGAGTACTACGAGCAGTACTTC. V and J are TRBV27 and TRBJ2-7, with no clear D. The CDR3 runs 13 residues. Germline V gives CDR1 MNHEY, CDR2 SMNVEV (reference sequence). V lost 3 bases to trimming and J lost 3 bases, with 9 bases between them.

The gene calls are TRBV6-5 and TRBJ1-4; a weak D match, TRBD1 (6 bases). This CDR3 has 14 residues. In germline, CDR1 is MNHEY, CDR2 SVGAGI. V gave up 6 bases and J gave up 4 bases, with 12 bases separating them. CDR3 DNA: TGTGCCAGCAGACAAACAGGGAATAATGAAAAACTGTTTTTT. It encodes CASRQTGNNEKLFF.

The rearrangement links TRBV5-1 to TRBJ2-1; D perhaps matches TRBD2 (6 bases). This CDR3 contains 15 residues. Per germline, CDR1 SGHRS and CDR2 YFSETQ. V lost 1 base, J lost 4 bases, and 12 bases lay in between. DNA for the CDR3: TGCGCCAGCAGCTTGCCCGGGAGCGGGTACAATGAGCAGTTCTTC. Its protein product is CASSLPGSGYNEQFF.

The chain has TRBV11-3 and TRBJ2-1; D uncertain. CDR3 length equals 14 residues. V lost 5 bases and J lost 4, with 12 bases in between. Germline CDR1 is SGHNT and CDR2 is YENEEA. In DNA form, the CDR3 reads TGTGCCAGCAGCCGCAACGACGGTTACAATGAGCAGTTCTTC. As protein: CASSRNDGYNEQFF.

This chain connects TRBV5-4 to TRBJ2-7; 11 bases fit TRBD2. The germline CDR1 and CDR2 sequences are SGHNT and YYREEE (reference sequence). Trimming at V came to 10 bases and at J to 2 bases, leaving 14 bases not matched to a gene. This CDR3 has 16 amino acids. This CDR3 is CASSGLAVGEPYEQYF. CDR3 DNA sequence: TGTGCCTCTTCGGGACTAGCGGTGGGGGAGCCCTACGAGCAGTACTTC.

The genes are TRBV28 and TRBJ2-6; D may be TRBD1 (6 bases). Germline CDR1 and CDR2: MDHEN and SYDVKM. The CDR3 has 13 residues. Trimming shortened V by 9 bases and J by 1 base, and 7 bases separated the two germline ends. CDR3 in amino acids: CASGQSGANVLTF. As DNA, the CDR3 is TGTGCCAGTGGACAGTCTGGGGCCAACGTCCTGACTTTC. The variable domain in full, completed from reference TRBV28 and TRBJ2-6, reads DVKVTQSSRYLVKRTGEKVFLECVQDMDHENMFWYRQDPGLGLRLIYFSYDVKMKEKGDIPEGYSVSREKKERFSLILESASTNQTSMYLCASGQSGANVLTFGAGSRLTVL.